Detailed here is one T cell receptor beta chain. Produced via immunoSEQ multiplex PCR; TCRdb's table is partial and in-frame only. Counted here are around 230,000 clones, approximately 84% occurring once; the ten biggest clones make up around 0.68%. This entry comes from a study of Tregs in tolerant kidney transplant recipients. The V and J ends lost 1 base and 0 bases, in that order; junction bases with no gene match: 2. The length of the CDR3 is 16 residues. Germline V gene lookup returns CDR1 MGHRA and CDR2 YSYEKL. The clonotype originates from a human donor in good health. The specimen sequenced was CD4+ T cells from blood. The V gene is TRBV4-1, the J gene TRBJ2-3; 9 bases are a match to TRBD2. The CDR3 coding sequence is TGCGCCAGCAGCCAAGCCGGGACTAGCAGCACAGATACGCAGTATTTT. This encodes CASSQAGTSSTDTQYF.